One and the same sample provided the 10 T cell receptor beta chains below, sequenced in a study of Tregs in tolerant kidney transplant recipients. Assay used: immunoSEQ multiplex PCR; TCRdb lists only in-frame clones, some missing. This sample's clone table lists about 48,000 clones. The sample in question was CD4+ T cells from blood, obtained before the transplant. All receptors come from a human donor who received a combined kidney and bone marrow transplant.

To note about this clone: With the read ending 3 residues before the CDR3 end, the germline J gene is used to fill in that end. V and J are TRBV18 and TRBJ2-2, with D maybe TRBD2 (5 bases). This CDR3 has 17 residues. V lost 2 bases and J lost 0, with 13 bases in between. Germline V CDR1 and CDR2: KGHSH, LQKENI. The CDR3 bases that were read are TGTGCCAGCTCACCAAGCCTAGCCCTCGCGAACACCGGGGAG. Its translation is CASSPSLALANTGE. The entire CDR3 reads CASSPSLALANTGELFF.

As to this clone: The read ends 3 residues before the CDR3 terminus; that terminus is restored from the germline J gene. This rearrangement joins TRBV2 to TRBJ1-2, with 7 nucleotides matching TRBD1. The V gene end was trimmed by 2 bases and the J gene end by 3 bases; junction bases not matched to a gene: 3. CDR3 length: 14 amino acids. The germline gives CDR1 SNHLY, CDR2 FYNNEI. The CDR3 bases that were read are TGTGCCAGCAGTGAACGGAGGGGGCACTATGGC. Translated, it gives CASSERRGHYG. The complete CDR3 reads CASSERRGHYGYTF.

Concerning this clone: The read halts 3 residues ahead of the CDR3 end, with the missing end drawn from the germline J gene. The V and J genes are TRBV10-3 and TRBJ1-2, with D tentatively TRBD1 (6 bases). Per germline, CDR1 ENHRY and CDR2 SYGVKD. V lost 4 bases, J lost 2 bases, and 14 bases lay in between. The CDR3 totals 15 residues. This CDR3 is CAISAATGRNYGYTF. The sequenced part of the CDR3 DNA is TGTGCCATCAGTGCTGCGACAGGCCGAAACTATGGC.

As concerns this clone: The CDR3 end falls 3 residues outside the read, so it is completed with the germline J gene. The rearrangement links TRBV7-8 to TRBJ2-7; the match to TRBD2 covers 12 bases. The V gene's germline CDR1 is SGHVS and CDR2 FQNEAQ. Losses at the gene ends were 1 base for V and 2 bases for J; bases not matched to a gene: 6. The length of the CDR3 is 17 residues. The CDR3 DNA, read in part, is TGTGCCAGCAGCTTAGAGGCTCGGACTAGCGGGACCTACGAG. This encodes CASSLEARTSGTYE. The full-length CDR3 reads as CASSLEARTSGTYEQYF. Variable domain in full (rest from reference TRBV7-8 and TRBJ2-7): GAGVSQSPRYKVAKRGQDVALRCDPISGHVSLFWYQQALGQGPEFLTYFQNEAQLDKSGLPSDRFFAERPEGSVSTLKIQRTQQEDSAVYLCASSLEARTSGTYEQYFGPGTRLTVT.

The CDR3 sequence: CASSSGGRRGTDTQYF. The covered CDR3 bases are TGCGCCAGCAGCTCGGGGGGAAGGAGAGGCACAGATACG. The gene calls are TRBV5-1 and TRBJ2-3, with TRBD2 identical over 7 bases. Read sequence stops 3 residues before the CDR3 end, and the germline J gene provides the missing end. CDR1 and CDR2 (germline): SGHRS, YFSETQ. The J segment lost 1 base and the V segment lost 3 bases, leaving 8 bases of the junction unmatched. The CDR3 is made up of 16 amino acids.

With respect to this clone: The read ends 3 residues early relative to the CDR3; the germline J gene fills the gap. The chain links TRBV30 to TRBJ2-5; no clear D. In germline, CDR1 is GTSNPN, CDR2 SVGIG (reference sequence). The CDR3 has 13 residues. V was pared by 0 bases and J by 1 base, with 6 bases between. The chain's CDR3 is CAWSVTVQETQYF. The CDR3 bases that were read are TGTGCCTGGAGTGTAACGGTCCAAGAGACC.

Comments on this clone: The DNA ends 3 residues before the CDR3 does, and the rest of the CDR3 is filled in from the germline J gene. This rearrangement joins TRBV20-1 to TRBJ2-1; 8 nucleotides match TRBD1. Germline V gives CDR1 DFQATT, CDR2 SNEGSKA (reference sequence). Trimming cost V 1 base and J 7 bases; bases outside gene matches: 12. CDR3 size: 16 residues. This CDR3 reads CSARGMGLNRGNEQFF. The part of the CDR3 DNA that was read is TGCAGTGCTAGAGGAATGGGCCTGAACAGGGGGAATGAG.

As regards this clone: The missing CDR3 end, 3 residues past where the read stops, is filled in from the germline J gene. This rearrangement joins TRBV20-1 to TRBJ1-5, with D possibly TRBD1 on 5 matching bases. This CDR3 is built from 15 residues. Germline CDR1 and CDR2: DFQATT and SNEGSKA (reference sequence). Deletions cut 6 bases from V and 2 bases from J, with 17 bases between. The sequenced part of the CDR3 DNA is TGCAGTGCAGTGGGGAGGGGCGCGGGCAATCAGCCC. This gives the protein CSAVGRGAGNQP. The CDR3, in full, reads CSAVGRGAGNQPQHF.

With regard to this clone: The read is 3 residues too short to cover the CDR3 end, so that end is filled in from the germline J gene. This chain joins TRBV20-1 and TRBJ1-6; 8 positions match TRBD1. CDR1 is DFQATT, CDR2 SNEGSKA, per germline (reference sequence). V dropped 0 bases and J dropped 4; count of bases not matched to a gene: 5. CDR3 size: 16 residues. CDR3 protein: CSARDSGGAYNSPLHF. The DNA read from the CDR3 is TGCAGTGCTAGAGATTCAGGGGGCGCTTATAATTCACCC.

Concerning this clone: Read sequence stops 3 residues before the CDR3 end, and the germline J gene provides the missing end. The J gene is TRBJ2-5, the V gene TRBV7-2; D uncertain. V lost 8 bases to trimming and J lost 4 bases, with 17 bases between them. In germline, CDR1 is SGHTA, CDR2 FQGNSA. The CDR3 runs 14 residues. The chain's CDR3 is CASFLRSGGETQYF. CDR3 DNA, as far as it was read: TGTGCCAGCTTCTTACGTTCGGGTGGAGAGACC. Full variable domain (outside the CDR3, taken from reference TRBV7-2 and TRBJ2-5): GAGVSQSPSNKVTEKGKDVELRCDPISGHTALYWYRQSLGQGLEFLIYFQGNSAPDKSGLPSDRFSAERTGGSVSTLTIQRTQQEDSAVYLCASFLRSGGETQYFGPGTRLLVL.